The subject of this entry is one T cell receptor (beta chain). Clones were sequenced by immunoSEQ multiplex PCR, and TCRdb holds only the in-frame ones, with some missing. The sample has 95,000 to 130,000 clones; around 94% are singletons. The data stem from a study of siplizumab effects on memory and regulatory T cells. Germline lookup yields CDR1 DFQATT and CDR2 SNEGSKA (reference sequence). The V and J ends lost 6 bases and 3 bases respectively, with 9 bases between them. This CDR3 is 11 amino acids long. The chain employs TRBV20-1 and TRBJ2-7; D unclear. Sequenced: non-Treg CD4+ T cells sorted from blood. The receptor was isolated from a human donor in good health. CDR3 in DNA: TGCAGTGCCCCACTCAACTACGAGCAGTACTTC. It translates to CSAPLNYEQYF.